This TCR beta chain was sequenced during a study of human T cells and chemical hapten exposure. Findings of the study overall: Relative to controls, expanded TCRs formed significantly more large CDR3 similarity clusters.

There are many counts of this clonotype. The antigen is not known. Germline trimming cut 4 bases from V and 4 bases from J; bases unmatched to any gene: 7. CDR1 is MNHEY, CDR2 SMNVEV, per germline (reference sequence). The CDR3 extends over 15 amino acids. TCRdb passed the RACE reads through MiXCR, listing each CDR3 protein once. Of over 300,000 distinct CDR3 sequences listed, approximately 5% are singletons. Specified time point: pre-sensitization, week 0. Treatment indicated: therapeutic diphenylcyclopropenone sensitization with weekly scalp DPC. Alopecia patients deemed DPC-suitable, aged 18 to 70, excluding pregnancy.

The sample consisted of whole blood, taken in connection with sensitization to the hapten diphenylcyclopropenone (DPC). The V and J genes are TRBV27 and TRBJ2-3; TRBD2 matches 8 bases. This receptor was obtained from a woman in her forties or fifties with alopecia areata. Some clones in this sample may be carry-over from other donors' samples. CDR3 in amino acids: CASSWITSGSDTQYF. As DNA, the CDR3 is TGTGCCAGCAGTTGGATCACTAGCGGATCAGATACGCAGTATTTT.